This entry is about one T cell receptor (beta chain). Per germline, CDR1 SGHAT and CDR2 FQNNGV. Trimming shortened V by 5 bases and J by 7 bases, and 15 bases separated the two germline ends. This CDR3 region has 15 residues. The sample belongs to a study of T-cell reconstitution after alpha-beta-depleted transplantation in children. Researchers prepared the TCRbeta library using unique molecular identifiers, the study reports. One entry per CDR3 protein results from TCRdb running MiXCR on the PCR reads. The sample shows 250,000 to 300,000 distinct CDR3 sequences, approximately 9.8% of them seen only once.

The receptor was derived from a human donor who donated a stem cell graft to a child with SCID. The chain joins TRBV11-2 to TRBJ1-6; D gene uncertain. The source was PBMCs from the stem cell graft donor, collected from the stem cell graft. The CDR3 region has the DNA TGTGCCAGCAGCCTAGGCAAGGGTATGAATTCACCCCTCCACTTT. It encodes CASSLGKGMNSPLHF.